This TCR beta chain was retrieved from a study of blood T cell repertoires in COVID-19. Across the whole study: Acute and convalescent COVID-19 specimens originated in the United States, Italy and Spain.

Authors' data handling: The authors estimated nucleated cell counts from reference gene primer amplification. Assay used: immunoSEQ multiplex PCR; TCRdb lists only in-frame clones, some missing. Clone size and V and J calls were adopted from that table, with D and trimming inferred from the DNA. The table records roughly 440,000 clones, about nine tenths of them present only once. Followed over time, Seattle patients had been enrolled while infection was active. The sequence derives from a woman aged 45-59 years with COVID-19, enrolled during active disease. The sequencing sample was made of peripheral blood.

CDR3 coding DNA: TGTGCCAGCACCCCGACAGGAGCCGTCTCCCGGTACCTGACTTTC. It codes for CASTPTGAVSRYLTF. This chain links TRBV28 with TRBJ2-6; the D gene is possibly TRBD1 (6 bases). The CDR3 runs 15 residues. V lost 7 bases, J lost 15 bases, and 25 bases lay in between. CDR1 MDHEN and CDR2 SYDVKM come from the germline V gene. Full variable domain (rest looked up from reference TRBV28 and TRBJ2-6): DVKVTQSSRYLVKRTGEKVFLECVQDMDHENMFWYRQDPGLGLRLIYFSYDVKMKEKGDIPEGYSVSREKKERFSLILESASTNQTSMYLCASTPTGAVSRYLTFGAGSRLTVL.